This T cell receptor beta chain was identified during a study of T cell repertoires in cytomegalovirus infection. The wider study: Both recently identified HLA-C-restricted and well-studied HLA-B-restricted CMV epitopes were used in the study.

MiXCR was run by TCRdb on the reads, yielding one entry per CDR3 protein. Altogether hundreds of thousands of distinct CDR3 sequences are present, roughly 46% being singletons, with the ten largest covering 43%. A note on this clonotype: Its antigen is unidentified.

General study findings and limits: Summed frequency of public TCR beta families distinguished CMV carriers with the relevant HLA. HLA-C-restricted CMV clonotypes gave the most frequent clonotype in two of eight donors.

This CDR3 contains 14 residues. Germline V lookup: CDR1 LNHNV, CDR2 YYDKDF (reference sequence). Losses at the gene ends were 5 bases for V and 8 bases for J; bases not matched to a gene: 9. This material consisted of cultured PBMCs, taken from culture after CMV antigen stimulation. The sequence derives from a human donor in good health (CMV status not recorded). Some clones in this sample may be carry-over from other donors' samples. J is TRBJ2-1 and V is TRBV15, with 7 bases aligning to TRBD1. The CDR3: CATSSRTGQDEQFF. The DNA for the CDR3 is TGTGCCACCAGCTCTCGGACAGGTCAGGATGAGCAGTTCTTC.